The rows below give T cell receptor beta chains drawn from one sample of a study of somatic mutations in cytotoxic T cells in rheumatoid arthritis. Assay used: immunoSEQ multiplex PCR; TCRdb lists only in-frame clones, some missing. The profile shows approximately 8,600 clones, roughly 75% of them singletons. The sequenced sample was CD8+ T cells sorted from blood. The receptors originated from a woman in her forties or fifties in good health. Both conserved end residues are trimmed from each CDR3. Fields, in order: J gene, V gene, clone size, CDR3 protein. Clone size is shown for a subset of rows, as once, few, many or a class of expanded clone.

TRBJ2-2,TRBV7-2,.,ASSAATGRELF
TRBJ1-4,TRBV11-3,.,ASSLRGQGNEKLF
TRBJ1-4,TRBV5-4,.,ASSLPGDEKLF
TRBJ1-1,TRBV6-5,few,ASSYTTGLEAEAF
TRBJ1-5,TRBV27,.,ASSSGGEGNQPQH
TRBJ2-2,TRBV4-3,.,ASSQDSSGGRTGELF
TRBJ1-1,TRBV29-1,few,SVWGQSAEAF
TRBJ1-5,TRBV15,few,ATSSGAQPQY
TRBJ1-2,TRBV9,.,ASSAGRTGAYGYT
TRBJ1-5,TRBV4-3,.,ASSQRQGNQPQH
TRBJ1-2,TRBV5-3,.,ARSEQGIYGYT
TRBJ2-1,TRBV9,.,ASSVGGGSEQF
TRBJ1-5,TRBV19,.,ASSIGYSSQPQH
TRBJ1-6,TRBV9,.,ASSVDSSYNSPLH
TRBJ2-1,TRBV6-1,.,ASSDSAGGHNEQF
TRBJ2-1,TRBV7-9,.,ASSFGAGGSYNEQF
TRBJ2-7,TRBV6-1,.,ASGRGTVYEQY
TRBJ2-2,TRBV6-1,once,ASSEAHLRYTGELF
TRBJ2-4,TRBV5-1,.,ASSLDLGGADIQY
TRBJ2-3,TRBV11-2,once,ASSSTPGADTQY
TRBJ2-3,TRBV27,.,ASIEAGETDTQY
TRBJ2-7,TRBV7-8,once,ASSPQEGFYEQY
TRBJ1-1,TRBV6-6,few,ASSPPVGEAF
TRBJ1-4,TRBV27,.,ASSPGHGFNEKLF
TRBJ1-5,TRBV6-5,few,ASSYPTPQH
TRBJ1-5,TRBV28,few,ASSFSRQPQH
TRBJ2-1,TRBV5-8,.,ASGASGGVHEQF
TRBJ1-2,TRBV6-5,medium-sized,ASSAGIPYGYT
TRBJ2-5,TRBV27,once,ASRRGYGEAETQY
TRBJ2-3,TRBV5-4,.,ASSLAGGPLDTQY
TRBJ1-1,TRBV28,once,ASSWRGYSPEAF
TRBJ1-1,TRBV6-6,.,ASSLTAMNTEAF
TRBJ2-3,TRBV7-2,.,ASSSEGGRVFIDTQY
TRBJ2-5,TRBV7-9,.,ASSADRDAETQY
TRBJ2-7,TRBV6-1,.,ASTKGLSVSYEQY
TRBJ2-3,TRBV11-3,.,ASSLIAGGTDTQY
TRBJ1-2,TRBV4-1,.,ASSQAGQGIYGYT
TRBJ2-7,TRBV5-1,.,ASSSTPRAAYEQY
TRBJ1-4,TRBV7-9,once,ASSLGSGSGSEKLF
TRBJ1-1,TRBV15,.,ATSRVTGLNTEAF